These 31 T cell receptor beta chains were all obtained from the same sample, sequenced in a study of blood T cell repertoires in COVID-19. The method was immunoSEQ multiplex PCR; TCRdb's version includes in-frame clones alone and lacks a portion of them. The sample includes roughly 140,000 clones, about 90% of them seen just once. The sequenced sample consisted of peripheral blood. The source of these receptors is a human donor in a cohort sampled during active COVID-19.

V usage is TRBV6-5 and J usage is TRBJ1-4; 7 bases align to TRBD1. Germline trimming cut 5 bases from V and 4 bases from J; bases unmatched to any gene: 4. The germline V gene has CDR1 MNHEY and CDR2 SVGAGI. The CDR3 is 14 residues long. The CDR3 reads CASSPGDSNEKLFF. The DNA of the CDR3 is TGTGCCAGCAGTCCGGGGGACAGTAATGAAAAACTGTTTTTT.

This chain joins TRBV9 and TRBJ2-2; 8 bases map to TRBD2. The CDR3 is 15 residues long. V lost 0 bases to trimming and J lost 4 bases; unmatched junction nucleotides: 2. Germline V gene sequence: CDR1 SGDLS, CDR2 YYNGEE. DNA of the CDR3: TGTGCCAGCAGCGTAGTGGCGGGGGGCACCGGGGAGCTGTTTTTT. This gives the protein CASSVVAGGTGELFF. Together with reference TRBV9 and TRBJ2-2, the CDR3 gives the full variable domain: DSGVTQTPKHLITATGQRVTLRCSPRSGDLSVYWYQQSLDQGLQFLIQYYNGEERAKGNILERFSAQQFPDLHSELNLSSLELGDSALYFCASSVVAGGTGELFFGEGSRLTVL.

This chain uses TRBV2 with TRBJ2-3, with 10 bases that match TRBD1. Germline V gene sequence: CDR1 SNHLY, CDR2 FYNNEI. The CDR3 runs 14 residues. The V and J ends lost 7 bases and 4 bases, in that order; junction bases with no gene match: 5. This CDR3 is CASNDRGRADTQYF. In DNA form, the CDR3 reads TGTGCCAGCAACGACAGGGGGCGCGCAGATACGCAGTATTTT.

The rearrangement links TRBV28 to TRBJ1-5, with D perhaps TRBD1 (5 bases). In germline, CDR1 is MDHEN, CDR2 SYDVKM. This CDR3 comprises 16 residues. V shed 2 bases and J shed 1 base, with 12 bases lying between them. In DNA form, the CDR3 reads TGTGCCAGCAGTTTAGAGCCAGGGTTGAGCAATCAGCCCCAGCATTTT. Amino acid sequence: CASSLEPGLSNQPQHF. The full variable domain, with the rest looked up from reference TRBV28 and TRBJ1-5, is DVKVTQSSRYLVKRTGEKVFLECVQDMDHENMFWYRQDPGLGLRLIYFSYDVKMKEKGDIPEGYSVSREKKERFSLILESASTNQTSMYLCASSLEPGLSNQPQHFGDGTRLSIL.

V and J are TRBV7-5 and TRBJ1-6. TRBV7-5 is tagged as a pseudogene. This CDR3 region has 16 residues. This CDR3 is CARSLDRSSYNSPLHF. The DNA of the CDR3 is TGTGCCAGAAGCTTAGATAGGAGCTCCTATAATTCACCCCTCCACTTT.

The chain is built from TRBV28 and TRBJ2-7; D is possibly TRBD1 (5 bases). V was cut by 1 base and J by 2 bases, with 9 bases left in between. Germline-derived CDR1 and CDR2 are MDHEN and SYDVKM. This CDR3 region has 14 residues. DNA of the CDR3: TGTGCCAGCAGTTTATTTTCGACAGCCTACGAGCAGTACTTC. It specifies CASSLFSTAYEQYF.

The chain joins TRBV13 to TRBJ2-4; no clear D. Germline loops: CDR1 PRHDT, CDR2 FYEKMQ (reference sequence). The CDR3 contains 12 residues. V dropped 5 bases and J dropped 2 bases, with 4 bases sitting between them. CDR3 protein: CASSRSKNIQYF. The CDR3 region has the DNA TGTGCCAGCAGCCGGTCCAAAAACATTCAGTACTTC.

The chain employs TRBV5-1 and TRBJ2-5, with a weak D call TRBD1 (5 bases). Per germline, CDR1 SGHRS and CDR2 YFSETQ. The CDR3 length is 17 residues. The V end lost 0 bases, the J end lost 5 bases, and 20 bases lay between the germline ends. The CDR3 bases are TGCGCCAGCAGCTTGGATACCCTACAGGTGGGCCGGGAGACCCAGTACTTC. This encodes CASSLDTLQVGRETQYF.

This clone has just one count. The rearrangement joins TRBV20-1 to TRBJ1-2, with TRBD1 matching over 7 bases. J lost 8 bases, V lost 6 bases, and 3 bases had no gene match. CDR3 length equals 10 residues. Germline CDR1 reads DFQATT; CDR2 reads SNEGSKA (reference sequence). The CDR3 loop is CSALTGGYTF. In DNA, the CDR3 is TGCAGTGCCTTGACAGGGGGCTACACCTTC.

J is TRBJ2-7 and V is TRBV6-2 or TRBV6-3; TRBD1 is a possible D gene (5 bases). Germline CDR1 is MNHEY and CDR2 is SVGEGT. The CDR3 spans 13 residues. V shed 2 bases and J shed 3 bases, with 8 bases lying between them. CDR3 in amino acids: CASSYDSVYEQYF. The CDR3 nucleotides are TGTGCCAGCAGTTACGACAGTGTCTACGAGCAGTACTTC.

The V and J genes are TRBV2 and TRBJ2-1; TRBD1 is a possible D gene (6 bases). Germline V gives CDR1 SNHLY, CDR2 FYNNEI. V gave up 6 bases and J gave up 7 bases, with 13 bases separating them. The length of the CDR3 is 13 residues. The CDR3 bases are TGTGCCAGCAGGATAGATCAGGGGAATGAGCAGTTCTTC. The encoded protein is CASRIDQGNEQFF.

The chain links TRBV5-1 to TRBJ2-2, with 11 bases fitting TRBD2. CDR3 length equals 17 residues. The junction had 4 bases not matched to a gene; V was cut back by 3 bases and J by 0 bases. Germline values: CDR1 SGHRS, CDR2 YFSETQ. CDR3 loop: CASSSGLAESNTGELFF. CDR3 nucleotides: TGCGCCAGCAGCTCGGGACTAGCGGAATCGAACACCGGGGAGCTGTTTTTT.

The V call is TRBV11-2, the J call TRBJ2-3; 11 positions match TRBD1. CDR1 is SGHAT, CDR2 FQNNGV, per germline. J was trimmed by 5 bases and V by 5 bases; bases with no gene match: 6. This CDR3 has 15 residues. The CDR3 protein is CASSLDRGLIDTQYF. CDR3 nucleotides: TGTGCCAGCAGCCTGGACAGGGGGCTTATAGATACGCAGTATTTT.

The CDR3: CASSEDSLYYEQYF. CDR3 sequence (DNA): TGTGCCAGCAGTGAAGACAGCCTCTACTACGAGCAGTACTTC. The chain is built from TRBV6-1 and TRBJ2-7; D gene uncertain. The CDR3 totals 14 residues. Looked up from germline, CDR1 is MNHNS and CDR2 is SASEGT. Deletions cut 1 base from V and 3 bases from J, with 10 bases between.

This chain uses TRBV5-1 with TRBJ1-4; tentative D call: TRBD1 (6 bases). Germline-derived CDR1 and CDR2 are SGHRS and YFSETQ. The CDR3 consists of 14 residues. The V gene lost 1 base and the J gene lost 8 bases, with 12 bases spanning the gap. CDR3 residues: CASSLFGQGEKLFF. CDR3 sequence (DNA): TGCGCCAGCAGCTTGTTTGGGCAGGGGGAAAAACTGTTTTTT.

The CDR3 spells CASSPGQGNRRTDTQYF. The CDR3 region has the DNA TGTGCCAGCAGCCCCGGACAGGGTAATAGGAGGACAGATACGCAGTATTTT. The genes are TRBV7-9 and TRBJ2-3; 8 bases are shared with TRBD1. CDR3 length equals 17 residues. The V gene end was trimmed by 5 bases and the J gene end by 3 bases; junction bases not matched to a gene: 13. Germline V gives CDR1 SEHNR, CDR2 FQNEAQ (reference sequence).

The J gene is TRBJ2-7, the V gene TRBV5-4; D is possibly TRBD1 (5 bases). The CDR3 is made up of 15 amino acids. V was clipped by 3 bases and J by 4 bases, with 17 bases between them. Germline CDR1 is SGHNT and CDR2 is YYREEE (reference sequence). The chain's CDR3 is CASSYPTDSMYEQYF. The CDR3 coding sequence is TGTGCCAGCAGCTACCCGACAGACTCCATGTACGAGCAGTACTTC.

Only one count was recorded for this clone. V usage is TRBV10-1 and J usage is TRBJ2-7, with 10 bases fitting TRBD1. The CDR3 runs 14 residues. V dropped 5 bases and J dropped 6; count of bases not matched to a gene: 7. CDR1 and CDR2 from the germline V gene are WNHNN and SYGVQD (reference sequence). CDR3 nucleotide sequence: TGCGCCAGCAGTAATACCGGGACAGGGGTCGAGCAGTACTTC. Residues: CASSNTGTGVEQYF.

The chain carries TRBV5-1 and TRBJ2-1; tentative D call: TRBD1 (6 bases). The germline gives CDR1 SGHRS, CDR2 YFSETQ. Between the trimmed V and J ends, which lost 0 bases and 9 bases, there was a span of 13 bases. This CDR3 has 14 residues. The CDR3 DNA reads as TGCGCCAGCAGCTTGGCCAGGGGTGTGGGTGAGCAGTTCTTC. This encodes CASSLARGVGEQFF.

This sequence joins TRBV15 and TRBJ1-3, with TRBD1 matching 10 bases. After removal of 1 base from V and 6 bases from J, the junction contained 6 bases not matched to a gene. Per germline, CDR1 LNHNV and CDR2 YYDKDF (reference sequence). This CDR3 has 16 residues. The CDR3 spells CATSRASGQGTNTIYF. For the CDR3, the DNA is TGTGCCACCAGCAGAGCTTCGGGACAGGGGACAAACACCATATATTTT.

The rearrangement joins TRBV4-2 to TRBJ2-5, with 13 bases fitting TRBD2. CDR1 LGHNA and CDR2 YNFKEQ come from the germline V gene. CDR3 length equals 17 residues. Germline trimming cut 4 bases from V and 4 bases from J; bases unmatched to any gene: 9. The CDR3 region is CASSRSSTSGRGETQYF. CDR3 nucleotide sequence: TGTGCCAGCAGCCGATCTTCTACTAGCGGGAGGGGAGAGACCCAGTACTTC.

The rearrangement joins TRBV6-2 or TRBV6-3 to TRBJ2-5, with D unclear. The V end lost 2 bases, the J end lost 1 base, and 11 bases lay between the germline ends. Germline lookup yields CDR1 MNHEY and CDR2 SVGEGT. This CDR3 has 15 amino acids. In DNA, the CDR3 is TGTGCCAGCAGTTACCGGTTGTGGGCCCAAGAGACCCAGTACTTC. The encoded protein is CASSYRLWAQETQYF.

This clone has a handful of counts. The genes are TRBV19 and TRBJ2-7, with 9 bases fitting TRBD1. The CDR3 spans 16 residues. V was clipped by 0 bases and J by 12 bases; unmatched bases: 15. The germline CDR1 and CDR2 sequences are LNHDA and SQIVND (reference sequence). Here the CDR3 DNA reads TGTGCCAGTAGTATAGATATAGTCGCTGACAGGGGGAAGCGGTACTTC. Translating gives CASSIDIVADRGKRYF.

The rearrangement joins TRBV5-1 to TRBJ2-5; 7 bases line up with TRBD2. V shed 0 bases and J 5 bases; nucleotides not matched to a gene: 10. The CDR3 extends over 16 amino acids. The germline V gene has CDR1 SGHRS and CDR2 YFSETQ. As DNA, the CDR3 is TGCGCCAGCAGCTTGGCCTCGGGGGGAGGAGAGGAGACCCAGTACTTC. This translates into CASSLASGGGEETQYF.

The chain is built from TRBV15 and TRBJ2-5; 7 bases agree with TRBD2. V lost 3 bases, J lost 5 bases, and 9 bases stayed unmatched. This CDR3 contains 15 residues. Germline CDR1 LNHNV, CDR2 YYDKDF (reference sequence). The CDR3 protein is CATSRGVRGGETQYF. The DNA of the CDR3 is TGTGCCACCAGCAGGGGGGTAAGGGGAGGGGAGACCCAGTACTTC.

V gene TRBV21-1 combines with J gene TRBJ1-5; the table's D call, TRBD1, has no DNA check behind it. TRBV21-1 is annotated as a pseudogene. There are 15 residues in the CDR3. The CDR3 reads CASIYADRSNQPQHF. The CDR3 bases are TGTGCCAGCATCTATGCCGACAGGAGCAATCAGCCCCAGCATTTT.

The chain combines TRBV3-1 (or the pseudogene TRBV3-2) with TRBJ1-2, with no clear D. The V end lost 3 bases, the J end lost 0 bases, and 5 bases lay between the germline ends. Per the germline V gene, CDR1 is LGHDT and CDR2 is YNNKEL (reference sequence). This CDR3 region has 13 residues. Here the CDR3 DNA reads TGTGCCAGCAGCCATCTAGCTAACTATGGCTACACCTTC. Translating gives CASSHLANYGYTF.

The count of this clone is one. An end of the junction does not agree with germline; a read error may underlie this. Here the CDR3 reads CASSQDMTGSDEQYF. CDR3 nucleotides: TGCGCCAGCAGCCAAGATATGACAGGCTCCGACGAGCAGTACTTC. This chain uses TRBV4-1 with TRBJ2-7; D may be TRBD1 (6 bases). Germline V gene lookup returns CDR1 MGHRA and CDR2 YSYEKL. The CDR3 extends over 15 amino acids.

This chain connects TRBV28 to TRBJ1-5, with D perhaps TRBD1 (6 bases). The CDR3 is 15 amino acids. Germline V gene sequence: CDR1 MDHEN, CDR2 SYDVKM. The V end lost 6 bases, the J end lost 3 bases, and 15 bases lay between the germline ends. The CDR3 sequence is CASSPAGGYNQPQHF. CDR3 DNA: TGTGCCAGCAGCCCGGCGGGGGGCTACAATCAGCCCCAGCATTTT.

This rearrangement joins TRBV4-1 to TRBJ2-2; TRBD2 matches at 11 bases. Trimming at V came to 0 bases and at J to 0 bases, leaving 3 bases not matched to a gene. The V gene's germline CDR1 is MGHRA and CDR2 YSYEKL. There are 18 residues in the CDR3. This CDR3 is CASSQELAGGPNTGELFF. The CDR3 bases are TGCGCCAGCAGCCAAGAGCTAGCGGGGGGTCCGAACACCGGGGAGCTGTTTTTT.

The V call is TRBV7-2, the J call TRBJ1-5; D perhaps matches TRBD1 (6 bases). There are 15 residues in the CDR3. Trimming pared 1 base from V and 7 bases from J, leaving 14 bases between. CDR1 and CDR2 (germline): SGHTA, FQGNSA. DNA for the CDR3: TGTGCCAGCAGCTTAGGGGGGGGCGCCGGGCAGCCCCAGCATTTT. This codes for CASSLGGGAGQPQHF.